What follows are 14 T cell receptor beta chains derived from one specimen sequenced in a study of identical twins. TCRdb itself ran the 5' RACE reads through MiXCR, one entry per CDR3 protein. The sample lists just under 650,000 distinct CDR3 sequences; 7.1% were seen once. These same data were also listed under a study on yellow fever vaccine responses in identical twins.

Sequencing was performed on PBMCs. The receptors stem from a woman younger than 35 in good health.

This clonotype showed up just a few times. This chain connects TRBV3-1 to TRBJ2-7, with D possibly being TRBD2 (5 bases). V shed 5 bases and J shed 0 bases, with 14 bases lying between them. Germline V gene data show CDR1 as LGHDT and CDR2 as YNNKEL (reference sequence). The CDR3 spans 15 residues. The CDR3 sequence is CASSTVDEGSYEQYF. The CDR3 DNA sequence: TGTGCCAGCAGCACCGTCGACGAGGGCTCCTACGAGCAGTACTTC.

V is TRBV24-1 and J is TRBJ2-1, with D possibly TRBD2 on 6 matching bases. CDR3 size: 15 residues. The germline gives CDR1 KGHDR, CDR2 SFDVKD. Trimming pared 3 bases from V and 4 bases from J, leaving 12 bases between. In DNA form, the CDR3 reads TGTGCCACCAGTGATAATGTCGGGACTTACAATGAGCAGTTCTTC. It translates to CATSDNVGTYNEQFF.

This clonotype was seen repeatedly, ten times or more. The J gene is TRBJ2-1, the V gene TRBV29-1; 7 bases map to TRBD1. The CDR3 runs 14 residues. Per germline, CDR1 SQVTM and CDR2 ANQGSEA. The V gene end was trimmed by 1 base and the J gene end by 8 bases; junction bases not matched to a gene: 8. CDR3 amino acids: CSVEGQGSVDEQFF. CDR3 nucleotide sequence: TGCAGCGTTGAAGGACAGGGTTCTGTAGATGAGCAGTTCTTC.

This clonotype was observed many times. This chain links TRBV6-1 with TRBJ1-2, with D perhaps TRBD1 (5 bases). The CDR3 contains 15 residues. The germline gives CDR1 MNHNS, CDR2 SASEGT. V lost 5 bases to trimming and J lost 5 bases, with 18 bases between them. CDR3 loop: CASSTPSQVFYGYTF. The CDR3 DNA is TGTGCCAGCAGTACCCCTTCACAGGTTTTTTATGGCTACACCTTC.

This clonotype showed up just a few times. The J gene is TRBJ2-7, the V gene TRBV24-1, with D hard to call. This CDR3 region has 13 residues. Germline V CDR1 and CDR2: KGHDR, SFDVKD. Trimming removed 3 bases at V and 10 bases at J, with 15 bases between. The CDR3 region has the DNA TGTGCCACCAGTGATGCCATCCTGGGTATCCAGTACTTC. This sequence encodes CATSDAILGIQYF.

With regard to this clonotype: The junction departs from germline at one end; a sequencing error may be responsible. The genes are TRBV11-2 and TRBJ2-3, with 8 bases that match TRBD1. The CDR3 runs to 12 residues. Germline CDR1 reads SGHAT; CDR2 reads FQNNGV. CDR3 DNA: TGTGCCAGCAGCCAGTCGGACAGGGTCGGCCGTTTT. This translates into CASSQSDRVGRF.

This clonotype turned up a few times. V usage is TRBV29-1 and J usage is TRBJ1-5; D remains ambiguous. The CDR3 runs 13 residues. V was pared by 1 base and J by 3 bases, with 7 bases between. CDR1 SQVTM and CDR2 ANQGSEA come from the germline V gene. CDR3 protein: CSVEGRNNQPQHF. The CDR3 DNA reads TGCAGCGTTGAAGGGAGAAACAATCAGCCCCAGCATTTT.

The chain joins TRBV11-3 to TRBJ2-7, with TRBD2 matching 8 bases. The germline gives CDR1 SGHNT, CDR2 YENEEA. The CDR3 contains 16 residues. V shed 5 bases, J shed 0 bases, and the junction held 9 bases outside the gene matches. CDR3 sequence: CASSPPGLGDSYEQYF. CDR3 DNA sequence: TGTGCCAGCAGCCCCCCGGGACTAGGGGACTCCTACGAGCAGTACTTC. The full variable domain, its missing parts supplied by reference TRBV11-3 and TRBJ2-7, is EAGVVQSPRYKIIEKKQPVAFWCNPISGHNTLYWYLQNLGQGPELLIRYENEEAVDDSQLPKDRFSAERLKGVDSTLKIQPAELGDSAVYLCASSPPGLGDSYEQYFGPGTRLTVT.

This clonotype occurred a few times. This chain connects TRBV9 to TRBJ1-4; the match to TRBD1 covers 9 bases. J gave up 7 bases and V 3 bases, and 4 bases lay outside the gene matches. Germline V gene lookup returns CDR1 SGDLS and CDR2 YYNGEE. This CDR3 is built from 14 residues. The CDR3 spells CASSEGQGGEKLFF. DNA of the CDR3: TGTGCCAGCAGCGAGGGACAGGGAGGTGAAAAACTGTTTTTT.

The rearrangement links TRBV7-9 to TRBJ2-1; D is possibly TRBD2 (5 bases). Germline CDR1 and CDR2: SEHNR and FQNEAQ (reference sequence). With 4 bases removed from V and 3 bases from J, the gap between germline ends came to 10 bases. This CDR3 is built from 14 residues. The DNA of the CDR3 is TGTGCCAGCAGCTGGGAAGACTACTACAATGAGCAGTTCTTC. It translates to CASSWEDYYNEQFF.

This clonotype was seen more than once but under ten times. The chain links TRBV29-1 to TRBJ2-3, with a weak D call TRBD1 (5 bases). The germline V gene has CDR1 SQVTM and CDR2 ANQGSEA. The CDR3 is 12 residues long. Trimming pared 6 bases from V and 6 bases from J, leaving 13 bases between. The CDR3: CSVIQAVDTQYF. The CDR3 DNA reads TGCAGCGTAATACAGGCCGTGGATACGCAGTATTTT.

The chain combines TRBV18 with TRBJ1-5; TRBD1 aligns across 7 bases. This CDR3 has 14 amino acids. Germline CDR1 is KGHSH and CDR2 is LQKENI. With V trimmed by 2 bases and J by 7 bases, 5 bases remained unmatched. The CDR3 spells CASSPIQGQQPQHF. The DNA of the CDR3 is TGTGCCAGCTCACCAATCCAGGGACAGCAGCCCCAGCATTTT.

This clonotype came up a few times. The chain links TRBV16 to TRBJ2-7; 10 positions agree with TRBD1. The J segment lost 4 bases and the V segment lost 3 bases, leaving 6 bases of the junction unmatched. CDR3 length: 15 residues. Germline V gene lookup returns CDR1 KGHSY and CDR2 FQNENV. The CDR3 DNA is TGTGCCAGCAGCCACTATACGGACAGGGGGTACGAGCAGTACTTC. Amino acids: CASSHYTDRGYEQYF. The complete variable domain, with remaining parts taken from reference TRBV16 and TRBJ2-7, reads GEEVAQTPKHLVRGEGQKAKLYCAPIKGHSYVFWYQQVLKNEFKFLISFQNENVFDETGMPKERFSAKCLPNSPCSLEIQATKLEDSAVYFCASSHYTDRGYEQYFGPGTRLTVT.

The chain has TRBV10-3 and TRBJ1-5, with D perhaps TRBD1 (6 bases). CDR3 size: 15 residues. Germline V gene data show CDR1 as ENHRY and CDR2 as SYGVKD. V was cut by 8 bases and J by 5 bases, with 19 bases left in between. CDR3 sequence: CAIGGLRDTDQPQHF. DNA of the CDR3: TGTGCCATCGGTGGACTCCGGGACACAGATCAGCCCCAGCATTTT.